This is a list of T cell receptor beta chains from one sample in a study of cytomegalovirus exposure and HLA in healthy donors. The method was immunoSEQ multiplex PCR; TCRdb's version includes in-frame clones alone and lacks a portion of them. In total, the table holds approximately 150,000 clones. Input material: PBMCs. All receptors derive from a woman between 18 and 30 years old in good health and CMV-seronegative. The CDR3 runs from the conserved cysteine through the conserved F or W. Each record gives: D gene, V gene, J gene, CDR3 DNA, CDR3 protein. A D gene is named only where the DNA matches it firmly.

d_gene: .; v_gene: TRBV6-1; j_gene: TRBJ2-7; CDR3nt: TGTGCCAGCAGTGTAGCGGTTGGGGCCTACGAGCAGTACTTC; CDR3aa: CASSVAVGAYEQYF
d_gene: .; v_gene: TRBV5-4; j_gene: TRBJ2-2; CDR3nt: TGTGCCAGCAGCCCGACTACTATCGGCGGCGGGGAGCTGTTTTTT; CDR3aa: CASSPTTIGGGELFF
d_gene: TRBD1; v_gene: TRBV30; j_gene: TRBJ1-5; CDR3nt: TGTGCCTGGAGAAGGCCAGGGGGCCTCGGCAATCAGCCCCAGCATTTT; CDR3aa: CAWRRPGGLGNQPQHF
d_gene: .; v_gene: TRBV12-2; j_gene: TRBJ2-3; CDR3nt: TGTGCAAGTCGCTTAGCGTCCCAGCGACGCACAGATACGCAGTATTTT; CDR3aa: CASRLASQRRTDTQYF
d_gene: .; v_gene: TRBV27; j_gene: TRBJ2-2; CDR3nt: TGTGCCAGCAGTCGACAGTACACCGGGGAGCTGTTTTTT; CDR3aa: CASSRQYTGELFF
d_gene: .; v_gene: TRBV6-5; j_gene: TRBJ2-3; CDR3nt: TGTGCCAGCAGTTACTCCACTCTTTCGGATACGCAGTATTTT; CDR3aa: CASSYSTLSDTQYF
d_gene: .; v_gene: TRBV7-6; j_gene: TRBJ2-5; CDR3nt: TGTGCCAGCAGCTTAGGTTCTGGGGGGGGCATGAAGACCCAGTACTTC; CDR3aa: CASSLGSGGGMKTQYF
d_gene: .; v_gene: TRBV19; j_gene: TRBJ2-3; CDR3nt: TGTGCCAGTAGTGGGCTCCCAGATACGCAGTATTTT; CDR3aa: CASSGLPDTQYF
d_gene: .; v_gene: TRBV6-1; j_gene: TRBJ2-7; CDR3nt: TGTGCCAGCAGTTCAGGGGCGGCTAGACCCTACGAGCAGTACTTC; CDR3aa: CASSSGAARPYEQYF
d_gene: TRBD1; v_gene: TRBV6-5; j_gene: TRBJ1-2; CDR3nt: TGTGTCAGCAGTAGCACAGGGGGAGTCTCCACCTTC; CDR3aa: CVSSSTGGVSTF
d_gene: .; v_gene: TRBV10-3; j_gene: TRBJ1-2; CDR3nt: TGTGCCGGCATCGAACGAACCCCAGGGGCCAGCTATGGCTACACCTTC; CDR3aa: CAGIERTPGASYGYTF
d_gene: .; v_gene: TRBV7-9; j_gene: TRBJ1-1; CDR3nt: TGTGCCAGCAGCAAACAGGGTACGATGAACACTGAAGCTTTCTTT; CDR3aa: CASSKQGTMNTEAFF
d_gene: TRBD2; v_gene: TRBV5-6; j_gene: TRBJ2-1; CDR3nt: TGTGCCAGCAGCACTCTCCGGGGGGGCGATGAGCAGTTCTTC; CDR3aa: CASSTLRGGDEQFF
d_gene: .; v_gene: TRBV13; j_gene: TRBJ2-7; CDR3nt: TGTGCCAGCAGCTTAAAAGGGGAGGTCGTCGAGCAGTACTTC; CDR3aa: CASSLKGEVVEQYF
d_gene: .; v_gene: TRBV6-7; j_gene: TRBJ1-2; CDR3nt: TGTGCCAGCAGTTACTCGAGAGGGCGCGAAGTATATGGCTACACCTTC; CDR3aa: CASSYSRGREVYGYTF
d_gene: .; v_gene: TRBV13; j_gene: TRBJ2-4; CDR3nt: TGTGCCAGCAGCCCACTCACGGAGGATAACATTCAGTACTTC; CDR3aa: CASSPLTEDNIQYF
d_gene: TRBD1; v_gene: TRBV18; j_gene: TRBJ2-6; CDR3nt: TGTGCCAGCTCCCTGGACAGGGTGGATAGGGGCGTCCTGACTTTC; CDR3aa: CASSLDRVDRGVLTF